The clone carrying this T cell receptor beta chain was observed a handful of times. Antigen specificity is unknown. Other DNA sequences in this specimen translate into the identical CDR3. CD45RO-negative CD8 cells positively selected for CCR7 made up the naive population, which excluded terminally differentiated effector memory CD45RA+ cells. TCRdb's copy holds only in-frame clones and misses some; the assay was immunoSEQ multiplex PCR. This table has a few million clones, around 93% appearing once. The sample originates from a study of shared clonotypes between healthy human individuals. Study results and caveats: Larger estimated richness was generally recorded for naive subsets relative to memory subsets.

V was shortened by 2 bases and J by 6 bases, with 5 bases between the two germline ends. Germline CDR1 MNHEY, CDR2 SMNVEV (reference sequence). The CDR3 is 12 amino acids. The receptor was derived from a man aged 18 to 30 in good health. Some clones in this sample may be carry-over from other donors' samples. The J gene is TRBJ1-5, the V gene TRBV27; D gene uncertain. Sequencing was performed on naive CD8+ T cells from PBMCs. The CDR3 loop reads CASSLIGQPQHF. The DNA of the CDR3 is TGTGCCAGCAGTTTAATTGGTCAGCCCCAGCATTTT.